The 24 T cell receptor beta chains given below trace back to one sample, sequenced in a study of CD8+CD57+ T cells in acquired aplastic anemia (dated by TCRdb to the late 2010s). Patients chosen for sequencing had shown expansion of CD8+CD57+ cells by flow cytometry. Sequencer: Illumina HiSeq 2000. Genomic DNA was used as template for profiling of TCR beta VDJ combinations and CDR3 sequences. TCRdb redid the processing of the public reads, applying fastp at Q25 and MiXCR, and retained in-frame beta chains. Every entry covers one CDR3 protein and lists the most common genes and DNA from its rows. In all, the sample holds about 200,000 distinct CDR3 sequences, and around 49% of those were seen once. The top ten constitute about 20% of the sample. The sequenced material came from sorted CD4+, CD8+, or CD8+CD57+ T cells (not recorded which) from PBMCs. All receptors come from a human donor with aplastic anemia.

The sample holds many counts of this clonotype. This CDR3 is CASSLGVGRGAYEQYF. The CDR3, as DNA: TGTGCCAGCAGCTTAGGAGTGGGCAGGGGGGCCTACGAGCAGTACTTC. This chain links TRBV11-3 with TRBJ2-7; weak D call: TRBD1 (7 bases). The V end was cut by 1 base, the J end by 2 bases, with 15 bases between. The length of the CDR3 is 16 residues. Germline CDR1 reads SGHNT; CDR2 reads YENEEA.

The CDR3 sequence is CASGLAGSQETQYF. DNA of the CDR3: TGTGCCAGCGGACTAGCGGGGAGCCAAGAGACCCAGTACTTC. The V gene is TRBV7-2, the J gene TRBJ2-5, with 12 bases matching TRBD2. V lost 8 bases, J lost 1 base, and 2 bases stayed unmatched. CDR1 is SGHTA and CDR2 is FQGNSA in the germline V gene. The CDR3 loop spans 14 amino acids.

This clonotype showed up many times. This chain uses TRBV25-1 with TRBJ1-4; D is unresolved. CDR1 and CDR2 (germline): MGHDK, SYGVNS. This CDR3 comprises 13 residues. V dropped 3 bases and J dropped 3 bases, with 5 bases sitting between them. The CDR3 nucleotides are TGTGCCAGCAGTGAGGTGCCTAATGAAAAACTGTTTTTT. Amino acids: CASSEVPNEKLFF.

This clonotype has ten or more counts. This chain links TRBV7-2 with TRBJ2-3, with 9 bases matching TRBD1. The CDR3 is made up of 16 amino acids. Germline values: CDR1 SGHTA, CDR2 FQGNSA. J lost 4 bases, V lost 2 bases, and 7 bases had no gene match. The CDR3 is CASSLLTGGGSDTQYF. The CDR3 nucleotides are TGTGCCAGCAGCTTATTGACAGGGGGTGGGTCAGATACGCAGTATTTT.

V and J are TRBV6-4 and TRBJ2-7, with 10 bases that match TRBD2. Germline CDR1 is MRHNA and CDR2 is SNTAGT. Losses at the gene ends were 7 bases for V and 4 bases for J; bases not matched to a gene: 16. This CDR3 has 17 amino acids. CDR3 protein: CASTDNSLGTSDYEQYF. The CDR3 DNA reads TGTGCCAGCACTGATAACTCCCTCGGGACTAGCGATTACGAGCAGTACTTC.

The chain has TRBV19 and TRBJ1-5; possible D gene TRBD1, 6 bases. The CDR3 sequence is 15 residues long. Per the germline V gene, CDR1 is LNHDA and CDR2 is SQIVND (reference sequence). Trimming shortened V by 10 bases and J by 1 base, and 17 bases separated the two germline ends. For the CDR3, the DNA is TGTGCCACCGCGACAGGATCTTTAAGCAATCAGCCCCAGCATTTT. Translated, it gives CATATGSLSNQPQHF.

This clonotype was recorded many times. CDR3 amino acids: CATSRDPRQGRSSYNEQFF. The CDR3 DNA is TGTGCCACCAGCAGAGACCCCCGACAGGGGCGTAGCTCCTACAATGAGCAGTTCTTC. The chain carries TRBV15 and TRBJ2-1; 8 bases are shared with TRBD1. Unmatched junction bases numbered 10, after V lost 0 bases and J lost 0 bases. The germline CDR1 and CDR2 sequences are LNHNV and YYDKDF (reference sequence). The CDR3 totals 19 residues.

Remarks on this clonotype: A clone one base away is much larger, so this may be a read error. The J gene is TRBJ2-3, the V gene TRBV6-5, with 12 bases matching TRBD1. Germline CDR1 reads MNHEY; CDR2 reads SVGAGI. There are 14 residues in the CDR3. In DNA, the CDR3 is TGTGCCAGCAGGAAGGGACAGGGGGCCGATACGCAGTGTTTT. Protein product: CASRKGQGADTQCF.

The chain links TRBV7-9 to TRBJ1-2, with TRBD1 matching 7 bases. The ends lost 4 bases at V and 7 bases at J; junction bases unmatched: 9. Germline values: CDR1 SEHNR, CDR2 FQNEAQ (reference sequence). The CDR3 contains 14 residues. DNA of the CDR3: TGTGCCAGCAGCTCCGGAGGGGGCGCGGGTGGCTACACCTTC. This codes for CASSSGGGAGGYTF.

Many counts were recorded for this clonotype. The chain uses TRBV19 and TRBJ2-7; 7 nucleotides match TRBD1. The CDR3 is 16 residues long. V lost 1 base, J lost 2 bases, and 8 bases stayed unmatched. Germline V gives CDR1 LNHDA, CDR2 SQIVND (reference sequence). The CDR3 region is CASSIGGTAGPYEQYF. CDR3 in DNA: TGTGCCAGTAGTATAGGGGGGACAGCAGGCCCCTACGAGCAGTACTTC. Looking up the rest from reference TRBV19 and TRBJ2-7 gives the full variable domain: DGGITQSPKYLFRKEGQNVTLSCEQNLNHDAMYWYRQDPGQGLRLIYYSQIVNDFQKGDIAEGYSVSREKKESFPLTVTSAQKNPTAFYLCASSIGGTAGPYEQYFGPGTRLTVT.

With respect to this clonotype: This CDR3 is missing its conserved last phenylalanine or tryptophan, likely due to a read error. No DNA is shown, since the ends of the CDR3 on it are uncertain; the CDR3 is the one TCRdb lists. The V call is TRBV2, the J call TRBJ2-2; the D segment call TRBD2 is taken from the table without a DNA check. The germline gives CDR1 SNHLY, CDR2 FYNNEI. The CDR3 region is 11 residues in length, termini included. CDR3 residues: CASSLGASGGA.

Points on this clonotype: A clone one base away is much larger, so this may be a read error. The chain carries TRBV11-3 and TRBJ2-3; 7 bases are shared with TRBD1. The CDR3 is 15 amino acids. In germline, CDR1 is SGHNT, CDR2 YENEEA. This CDR3 is CAGSPGTASTDTQYF. In nucleotides, the CDR3 is TGTGCCGGCAGCCCCGGGACAGCTAGCACAGATACGCAGTATTTT.

This clonotype showed up many times. This chain connects TRBV20-1 to TRBJ1-3; TRBD1 agrees at 7 bases. The J segment lost 4 bases and the V segment lost 4 bases, leaving 7 bases of the junction unmatched. CDR3 length: 14 amino acids. The germline gives CDR1 DFQATT, CDR2 SNEGSKA (reference sequence). DNA of the CDR3: TGCAGTGCTACTCCGGGACAGAGAGGAAACACCATATATTTT. Translated, it gives CSATPGQRGNTIYF.

CDR3 in DNA: TGTGCCATCAGTGATTACGGGGGCTACGAGCAGTACTTC. Its translation: CAISDYGGYEQYF. This sequence joins TRBV10-3 and TRBJ2-7; D might be TRBD2 (6 bases). The germline V and J ends were trimmed by 3 bases and 3 bases, with 9 bases remaining between them. CDR1 and CDR2 from the germline V gene are ENHRY and SYGVKD. The CDR3 contains 13 residues.

This clonotype was seen only a few times. V is TRBV12-3 or TRBV12-4 and J is TRBJ2-7; 7 nucleotides agree with TRBD1. J lost 3 bases, V lost 7 bases, and 3 bases had no gene match. This CDR3 contains 12 residues. The chain's CDR3 is CASTRQGYEQYF. The CDR3 DNA reads as TGTGCCAGCACGCGACAGGGCTACGAGCAGTACTTC.

With regard to this clonotype: A read error may produce the germline difference seen at one junction end. V gene TRBV7-2 combines with J gene TRBJ2-7; 7 bases map to TRBD1. The CDR3 is 14 amino acids. The V gene's germline CDR1 is SGHTA and CDR2 FQGNSA. In DNA, the CDR3 is TGTGCCTGCAGCTTAGTGGGACAGAGTTACGAGCAGTACTTC. Protein sequence: CACSLVGQSYEQYF.

Ten or more counts support this clonotype. The rearrangement uses TRBV10-3 and TRBJ2-7, with D possibly TRBD1 on 5 matching bases. The CDR3 is 13 residues long. CDR1 and CDR2 from the germline V gene are ENHRY and SYGVKD. The V end lost 3 bases, the J end lost 3 bases, and 9 bases lay between the germline ends. CDR3 sequence: CAISDQGGYEQYF. CDR3 in DNA: TGTGCCATCAGTGATCAGGGCGGCTACGAGCAGTACTTC.

This clonotype has at least ten counts. V usage is TRBV12-3 or TRBV12-4 and J usage is TRBJ2-1; 13 nucleotides line up with TRBD2. The CDR3 length is 15 residues. After removal of 6 bases from V and 5 bases from J, the junction contained 4 bases not matched to a gene. Here the CDR3 DNA reads TGTGCCAGCAGCTGGACTAGCGGGGGTCACAATGAGCAGTTCTTC. This sequence encodes CASSWTSGGHNEQFF.

This clonotype was observed many times. CDR3 protein: CASMPTGGTDTQYF. The CDR3 DNA reads as TGTGCCAGCATGCCGACAGGGGGCACAGATACGCAGTATTTT. The chain is built from TRBV6-5 and TRBJ2-3; 8 nucleotides match TRBD1. Unmatched junction bases numbered 4, after V lost 7 bases and J lost 1 base. The CDR3 is 14 amino acids. CDR1 and CDR2 (germline): MNHEY, SVGAGI.

The chain links TRBV29-1 to TRBJ2-3; 8 nucleotides line up with TRBD2. Looked up from germline, CDR1 is SQVTM and CDR2 is ANQGSEA. This CDR3 comprises 16 residues. The junction had 11 bases not matched to a gene; V was cut back by 1 base and J by 5 bases. The CDR3 DNA reads as TGCAGCGTTGAAGGAAGTAGCGGGGCGCCACTAGATACGCAGTATTTT. Translating gives CSVEGSSGAPLDTQYF.

The chain carries TRBV20-1 and TRBJ2-7; tentative D call: TRBD1 (5 bases). There are 12 residues in the CDR3. The germline V and J ends were trimmed by 1 base and 5 bases, with 9 bases remaining between them. Germline V CDR1 and CDR2: DFQATT, SNEGSKA (reference sequence). The CDR3 reads CSARGQPHEQYF. The CDR3 nucleotides read TGCAGTGCTAGAGGACAGCCGCACGAGCAGTACTTC.

This clonotype was observed at least ten times. The V and J genes are TRBV6-5 and TRBJ1-6; D is undetermined. This CDR3 is built from 13 residues. Trimming removed 5 bases from V and 9 bases from J, with 11 bases in between. The germline CDR1 and CDR2 sequences are MNHEY and SVGAGI. The CDR3 here is CASSDTLSSPLHF. The CDR3 DNA reads as TGTGCCAGCAGTGACACGCTGAGTTCACCCCTCCACTTT.

The CDR3 DNA sequence: TGTGCCAGCAGCGTCGGGACACCGATAAATGAGCAGTTCTTC. It encodes CASSVGTPINEQFF. V is TRBV7-8 and J is TRBJ2-1; D perhaps matches TRBD1 (6 bases). The CDR3 contains 14 residues. From germline, CDR1 is SGHVS and CDR2 FQNEAQ. V was cut by 5 bases and J by 7 bases, with 15 bases left in between.

The table lists this clonotype with many counts. In nucleotides, the CDR3 is TGTGCCAGTAGAATGGGACCTACAACTAATGAAAAACTGTTTTTT. It is translated as CASRMGPTTNEKLFF. The chain employs TRBV19 and TRBJ1-4, with D maybe TRBD1 (5 bases). The V end was cut by 6 bases, the J end by 0 bases, with 11 bases between. Germline V gives CDR1 LNHDA, CDR2 SQIVND (reference sequence). The CDR3 runs to 15 residues.